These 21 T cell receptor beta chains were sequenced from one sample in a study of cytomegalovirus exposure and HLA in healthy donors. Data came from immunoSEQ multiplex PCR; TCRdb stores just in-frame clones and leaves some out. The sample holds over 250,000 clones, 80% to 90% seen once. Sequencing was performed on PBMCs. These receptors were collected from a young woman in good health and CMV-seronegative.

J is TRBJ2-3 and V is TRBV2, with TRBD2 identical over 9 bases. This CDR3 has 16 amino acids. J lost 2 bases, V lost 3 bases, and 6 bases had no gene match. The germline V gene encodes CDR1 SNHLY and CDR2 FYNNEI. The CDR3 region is CASSESLAGFTDTQYF. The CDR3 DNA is TGTGCCAGCAGTGAGTCGCTAGCGGGATTCACAGATACGCAGTATTTT.

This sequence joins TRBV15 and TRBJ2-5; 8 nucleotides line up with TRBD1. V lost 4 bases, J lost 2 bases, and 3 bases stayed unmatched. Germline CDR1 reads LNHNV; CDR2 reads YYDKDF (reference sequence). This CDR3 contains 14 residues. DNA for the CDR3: TGTGCCACCAGCACCAGACAGGGGCAAGAGACCCAGTACTTC. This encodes CATSTRQGQETQYF. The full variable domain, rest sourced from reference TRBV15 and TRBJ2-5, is DAMVIQNPRYQVTQFGKPVTLSCSQTLNHNVMYWYQQKSSQAPKLLFHYYDKDFNNEADTPDNFQSRRPNTSFCFLDIRSPGLGDTAMYLCATSTRQGQETQYFGPGTRLLVL.

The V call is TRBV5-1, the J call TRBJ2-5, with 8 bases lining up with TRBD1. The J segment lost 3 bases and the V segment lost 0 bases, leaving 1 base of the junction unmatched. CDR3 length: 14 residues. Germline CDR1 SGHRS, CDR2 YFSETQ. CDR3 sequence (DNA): TGCGCCAGCAGCTTGGCGACAGGGGAAGAGACCCAGTACTTC. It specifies CASSLATGEETQYF.

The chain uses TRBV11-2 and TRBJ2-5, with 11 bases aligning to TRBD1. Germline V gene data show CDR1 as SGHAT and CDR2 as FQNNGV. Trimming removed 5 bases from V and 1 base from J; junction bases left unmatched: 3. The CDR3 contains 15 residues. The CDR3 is CASSRTGGPQETQYF. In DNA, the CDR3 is TGTGCCAGCAGCCGGACAGGGGGCCCCCAAGAGACCCAGTACTTC.

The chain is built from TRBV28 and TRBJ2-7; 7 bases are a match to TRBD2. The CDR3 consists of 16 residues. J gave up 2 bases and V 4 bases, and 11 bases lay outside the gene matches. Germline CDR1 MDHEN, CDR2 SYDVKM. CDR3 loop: CASSSPASGLTYEQYF. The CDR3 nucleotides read TGTGCCAGCAGTTCCCCGGCTAGCGGATTAACCTACGAGCAGTACTTC.

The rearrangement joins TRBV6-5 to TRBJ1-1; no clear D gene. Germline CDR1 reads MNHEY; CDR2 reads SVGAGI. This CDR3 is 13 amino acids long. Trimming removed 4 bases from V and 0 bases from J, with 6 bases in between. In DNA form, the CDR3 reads TGTGCCAGCAGTTGGGCCATGAACACTGAAGCTTTCTTT. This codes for CASSWAMNTEAFF.

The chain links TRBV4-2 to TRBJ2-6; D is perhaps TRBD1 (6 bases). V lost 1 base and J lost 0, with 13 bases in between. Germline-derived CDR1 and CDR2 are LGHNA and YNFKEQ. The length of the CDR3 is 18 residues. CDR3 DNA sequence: TGTGCCAGCAGCCAAGTACCAGGGGCCATCTCTGGGGCCAACGTCCTGACTTTC. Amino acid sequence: CASSQVPGAISGANVLTF.

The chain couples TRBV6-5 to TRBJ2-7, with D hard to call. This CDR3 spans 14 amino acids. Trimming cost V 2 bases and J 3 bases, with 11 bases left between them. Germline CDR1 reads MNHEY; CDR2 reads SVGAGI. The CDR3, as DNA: TGTGCCAGCAGTTACGGTTTGCGGTACTACGAGCAGTACTTC. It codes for CASSYGLRYYEQYF.

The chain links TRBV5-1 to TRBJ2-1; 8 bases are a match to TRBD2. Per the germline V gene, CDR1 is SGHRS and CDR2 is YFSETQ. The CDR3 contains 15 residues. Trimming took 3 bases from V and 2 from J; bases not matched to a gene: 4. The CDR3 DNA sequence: TGCGCCAGCAGCTCCACGGGGGGGCCCTACAATGAGCAGTTCTTC. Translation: CASSSTGGPYNEQFF.

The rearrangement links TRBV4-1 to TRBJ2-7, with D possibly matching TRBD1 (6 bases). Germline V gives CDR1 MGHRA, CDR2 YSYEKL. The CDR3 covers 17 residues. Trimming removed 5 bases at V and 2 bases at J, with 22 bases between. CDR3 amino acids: CASSGGHATGPPYEQYF. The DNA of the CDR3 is TGCGCCAGCAGCGGAGGACATGCTACAGGGCCCCCCTACGAGCAGTACTTC.

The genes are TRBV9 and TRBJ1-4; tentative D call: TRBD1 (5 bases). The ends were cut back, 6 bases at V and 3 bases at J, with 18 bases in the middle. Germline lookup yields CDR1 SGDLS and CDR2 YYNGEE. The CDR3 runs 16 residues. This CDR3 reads CASTAGRLGSNEKLFF. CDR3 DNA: TGTGCCAGCACCGCGGGGCGATTGGGCTCTAATGAAAAACTGTTTTTT. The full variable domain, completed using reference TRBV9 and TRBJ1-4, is DSGVTQTPKHLITATGQRVTLRCSPRSGDLSVYWYQQSLDQGLQFLIQYYNGEERAKGNILERFSAQQFPDLHSELNLSSLELGDSALYFCASTAGRLGSNEKLFFGSGTQLSVL.

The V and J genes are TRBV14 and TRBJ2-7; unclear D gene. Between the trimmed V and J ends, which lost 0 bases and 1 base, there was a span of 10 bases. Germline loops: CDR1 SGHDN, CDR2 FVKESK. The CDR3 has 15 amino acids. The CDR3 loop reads CASSQEWRSSYEQYF. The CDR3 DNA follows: TGTGCCAGCAGCCAAGAGTGGCGGTCATCCTACGAGCAGTACTTC.

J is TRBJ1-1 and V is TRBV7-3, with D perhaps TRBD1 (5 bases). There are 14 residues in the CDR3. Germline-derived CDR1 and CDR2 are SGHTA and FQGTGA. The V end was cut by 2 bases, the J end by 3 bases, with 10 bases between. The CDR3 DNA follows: TGTGCCAGCAGCTTATTCCAGGGCGACACTGAAGCTTTCTTT. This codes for CASSLFQGDTEAFF.

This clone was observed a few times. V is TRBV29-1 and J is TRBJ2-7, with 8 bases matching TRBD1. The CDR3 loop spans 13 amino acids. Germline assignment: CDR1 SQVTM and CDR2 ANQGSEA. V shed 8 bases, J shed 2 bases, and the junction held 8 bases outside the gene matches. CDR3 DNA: TGCAGCTCCACGACAGGGGAGGCCTACGAGCAGTACTTC. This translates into CSSTTGEAYEQYF.

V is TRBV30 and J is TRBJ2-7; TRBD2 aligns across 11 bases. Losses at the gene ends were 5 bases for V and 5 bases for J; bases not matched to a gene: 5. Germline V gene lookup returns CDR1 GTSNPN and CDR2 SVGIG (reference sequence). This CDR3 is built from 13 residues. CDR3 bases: TGTGCCTGGGTAGCGGGGGGGCCCCACGAGCAGTACTTC. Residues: CAWVAGGPHEQYF. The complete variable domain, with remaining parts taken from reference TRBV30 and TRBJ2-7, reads SQTIHQWPATLVQPVGSPLSLECTVEGTSNPNLYWYRQAAGRGLQLLFYSVGIGQISSEVPQNLSASRPQDRQFILSSKKLLLSDSGFYLCAWVAGGPHEQYFGPGTRLTVT.

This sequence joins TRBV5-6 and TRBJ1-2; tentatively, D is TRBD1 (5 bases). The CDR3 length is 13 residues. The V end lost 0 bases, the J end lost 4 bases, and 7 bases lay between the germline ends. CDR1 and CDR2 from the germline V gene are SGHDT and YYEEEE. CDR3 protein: CASSLGQTYGYTF. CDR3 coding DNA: TGTGCCAGCAGCTTGGGACAGACCTATGGCTACACCTTC.

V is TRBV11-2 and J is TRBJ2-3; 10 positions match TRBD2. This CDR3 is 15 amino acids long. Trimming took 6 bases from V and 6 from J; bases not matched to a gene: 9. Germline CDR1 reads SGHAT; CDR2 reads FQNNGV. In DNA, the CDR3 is TGTGCCAGCAGTCCAACTAGCGGGACTGGGGATACGCAGTATTTT. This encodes CASSPTSGTGDTQYF.

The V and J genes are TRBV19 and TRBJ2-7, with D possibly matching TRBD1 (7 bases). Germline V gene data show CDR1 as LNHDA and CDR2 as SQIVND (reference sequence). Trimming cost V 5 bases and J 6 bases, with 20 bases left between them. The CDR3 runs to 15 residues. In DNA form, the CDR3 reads TGTGCCAGTAGTCCTATGGAGGGGGCGAGGACCGAGCAGTACTTC. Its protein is CASSPMEGARTEQYF.

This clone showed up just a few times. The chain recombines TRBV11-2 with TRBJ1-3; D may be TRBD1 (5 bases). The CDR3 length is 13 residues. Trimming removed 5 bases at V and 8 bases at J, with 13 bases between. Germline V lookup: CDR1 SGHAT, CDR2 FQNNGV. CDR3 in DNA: TGTGCCAGCAGCCCGGGAGGGGTTGACACCATATATTTT. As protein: CASSPGGVDTIYF.

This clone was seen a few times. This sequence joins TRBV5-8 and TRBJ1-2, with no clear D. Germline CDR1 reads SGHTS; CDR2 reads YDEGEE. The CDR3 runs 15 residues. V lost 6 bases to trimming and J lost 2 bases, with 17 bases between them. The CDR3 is CASNPGGGVNYGYTF. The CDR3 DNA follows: TGTGCCAGCAACCCCGGCGGCGGGGTAAACTATGGCTACACCTTC.

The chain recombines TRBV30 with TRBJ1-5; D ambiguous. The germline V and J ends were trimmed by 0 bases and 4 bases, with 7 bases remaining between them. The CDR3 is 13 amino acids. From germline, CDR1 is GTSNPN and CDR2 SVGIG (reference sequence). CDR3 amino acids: CAWSVVGNQPQHF. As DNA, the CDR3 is TGTGCCTGGAGTGTTGTCGGGAATCAGCCCCAGCATTTT. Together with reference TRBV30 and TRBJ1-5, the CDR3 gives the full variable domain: SQTIHQWPATLVQPVGSPLSLECTVEGTSNPNLYWYRQAAGRGLQLLFYSVGIGQISSEVPQNLSASRPQDRQFILSSKKLLLSDSGFYLCAWSVVGNQPQHFGDGTRLSIL.